This T cell receptor beta chain was captured by sequencing in a study of CD8 T cells in ankylosing spondylitis. Whole-study findings and limits: Among TCR beta sequences, a motif of under ten highly homologous variants appeared characteristic of ankylosing spondylitis blood.

This clonotype was recorded a few times. Its antigen remains unknown. TCRdb itself ran the 5' RACE reads through MiXCR, one entry per CDR3 protein. The sample lists around 890,000 distinct CDR3 sequences, 12% occurring once. Trimming took off 5 bases at V and 11 bases at J, with 14 bases between the two ends. CDR1 is WSHSY, CDR2 SAAADI, per germline. There are 12 residues in the CDR3. The sample taken for sequencing was blood, either unsorted or a sorted T cell fraction (not recorded which). The chain links TRBV10-2 to TRBJ2-3; no clear D gene. The clonotype was recovered from a male donor with ankylosing spondylitis. Here the CDR3 reads CASSPSPDGQYF. In DNA, the CDR3 is TGCGCCAGCAGTCCTAGTCCAGATGGGCAGTATTTT.